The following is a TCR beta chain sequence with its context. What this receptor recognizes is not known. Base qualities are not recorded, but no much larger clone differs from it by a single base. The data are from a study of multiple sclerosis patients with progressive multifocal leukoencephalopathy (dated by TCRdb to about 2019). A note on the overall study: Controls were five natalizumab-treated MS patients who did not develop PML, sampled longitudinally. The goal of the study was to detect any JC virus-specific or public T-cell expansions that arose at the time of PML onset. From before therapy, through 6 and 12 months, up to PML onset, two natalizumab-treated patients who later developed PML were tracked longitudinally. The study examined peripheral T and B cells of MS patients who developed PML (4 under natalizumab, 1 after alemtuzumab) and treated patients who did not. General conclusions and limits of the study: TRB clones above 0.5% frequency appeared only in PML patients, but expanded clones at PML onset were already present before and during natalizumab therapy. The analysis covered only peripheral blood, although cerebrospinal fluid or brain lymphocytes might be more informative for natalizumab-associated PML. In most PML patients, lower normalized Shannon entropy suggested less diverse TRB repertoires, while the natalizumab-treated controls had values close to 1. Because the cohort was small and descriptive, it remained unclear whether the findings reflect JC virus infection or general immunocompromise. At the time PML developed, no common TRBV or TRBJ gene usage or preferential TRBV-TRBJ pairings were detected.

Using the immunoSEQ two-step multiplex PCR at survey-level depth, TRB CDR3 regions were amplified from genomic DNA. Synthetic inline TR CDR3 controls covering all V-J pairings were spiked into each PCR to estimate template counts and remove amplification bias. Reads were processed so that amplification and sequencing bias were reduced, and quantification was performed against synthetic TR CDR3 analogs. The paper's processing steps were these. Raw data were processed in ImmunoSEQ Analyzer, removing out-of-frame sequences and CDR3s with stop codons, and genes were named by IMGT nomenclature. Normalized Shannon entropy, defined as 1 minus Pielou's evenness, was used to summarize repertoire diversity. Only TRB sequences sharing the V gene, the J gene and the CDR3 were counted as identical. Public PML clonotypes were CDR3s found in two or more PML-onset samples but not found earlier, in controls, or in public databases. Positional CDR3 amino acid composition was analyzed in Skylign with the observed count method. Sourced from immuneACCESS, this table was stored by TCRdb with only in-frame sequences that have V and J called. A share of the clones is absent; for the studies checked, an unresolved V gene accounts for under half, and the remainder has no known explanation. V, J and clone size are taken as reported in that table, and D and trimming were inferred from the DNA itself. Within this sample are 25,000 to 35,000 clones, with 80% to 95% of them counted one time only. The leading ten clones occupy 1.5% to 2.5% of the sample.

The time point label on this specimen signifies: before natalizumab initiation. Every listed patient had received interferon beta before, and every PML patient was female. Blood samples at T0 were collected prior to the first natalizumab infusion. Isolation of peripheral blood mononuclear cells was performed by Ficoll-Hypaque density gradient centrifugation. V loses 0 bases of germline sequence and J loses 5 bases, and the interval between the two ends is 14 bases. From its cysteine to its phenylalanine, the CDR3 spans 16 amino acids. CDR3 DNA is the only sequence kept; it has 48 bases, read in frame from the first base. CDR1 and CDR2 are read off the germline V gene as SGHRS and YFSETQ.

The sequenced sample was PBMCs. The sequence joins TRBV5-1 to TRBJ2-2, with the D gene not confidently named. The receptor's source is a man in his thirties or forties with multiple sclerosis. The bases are TGCGCCAGCAGCTTGGTTGGCTCACATTCGACCGGGGAGCTGTTTTTT. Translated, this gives CASSLVGSHSTGELFF.